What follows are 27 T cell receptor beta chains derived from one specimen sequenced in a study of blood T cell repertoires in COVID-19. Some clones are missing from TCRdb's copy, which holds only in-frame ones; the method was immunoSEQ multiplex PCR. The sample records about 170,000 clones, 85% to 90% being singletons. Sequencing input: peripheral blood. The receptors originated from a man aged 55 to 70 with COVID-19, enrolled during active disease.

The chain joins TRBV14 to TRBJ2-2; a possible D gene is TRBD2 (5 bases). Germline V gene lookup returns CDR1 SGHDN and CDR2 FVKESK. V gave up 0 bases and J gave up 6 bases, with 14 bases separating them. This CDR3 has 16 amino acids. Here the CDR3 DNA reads TGTGCCAGCAGCCAAGAATCCGGGGTTATGGCCGGGGAGCTGTTTTTT. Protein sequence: CASSQESGVMAGELFF.

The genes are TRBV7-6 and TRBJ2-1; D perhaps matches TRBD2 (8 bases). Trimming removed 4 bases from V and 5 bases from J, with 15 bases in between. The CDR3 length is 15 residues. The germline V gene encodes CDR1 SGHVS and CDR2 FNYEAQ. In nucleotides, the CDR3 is TGTGCCAGCAGCTCAGGGGGGACTAGGAACAATGAGCAGTTCTTC. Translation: CASSSGGTRNNEQFF. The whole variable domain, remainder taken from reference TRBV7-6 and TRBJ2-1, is GAGVSQSPRYKVTKRGQDVALRCDPISGHVSLYWYRQALGQGPEFLTYFNYEAQQDKSGLPNDRFSAERPEGSISTLTIQRTEQRDSAMYRCASSSGGTRNNEQFFGPGTRLTVL.

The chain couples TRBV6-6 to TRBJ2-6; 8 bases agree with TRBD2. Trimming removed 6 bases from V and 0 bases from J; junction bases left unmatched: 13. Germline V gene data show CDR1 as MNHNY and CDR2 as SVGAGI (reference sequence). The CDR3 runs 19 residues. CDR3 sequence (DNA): TGTGCCAGCAGCCGAAATAGCGGGATCGGGAGCTCTGGGGCCAACGTCCTGACTTTC. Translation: CASSRNSGIGSSGANVLTF.

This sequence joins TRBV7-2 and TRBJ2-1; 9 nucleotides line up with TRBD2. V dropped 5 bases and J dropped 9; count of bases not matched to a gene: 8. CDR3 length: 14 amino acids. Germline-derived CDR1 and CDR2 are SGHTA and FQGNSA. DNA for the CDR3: TGTGCCAGCAGCCTCGGACTAGCGAGTAGTGAGCAGTTCTTC. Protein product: CASSLGLASSEQFF. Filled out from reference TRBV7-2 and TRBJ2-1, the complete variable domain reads GAGVSQSPSNKVTEKGKDVELRCDPISGHTALYWYRQSLGQGLEFLIYFQGNSAPDKSGLPSDRFSAERTGGSVSTLTIQRTQQEDSAVYLCASSLGLASSEQFFGPGTRLTVL.

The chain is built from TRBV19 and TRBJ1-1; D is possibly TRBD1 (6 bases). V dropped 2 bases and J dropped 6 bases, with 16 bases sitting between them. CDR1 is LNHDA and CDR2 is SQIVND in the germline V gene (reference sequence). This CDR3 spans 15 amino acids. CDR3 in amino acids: CASSINMGKGAEAFF. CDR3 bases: TGTGCCAGTAGTATAAATATGGGGAAGGGGGCTGAAGCTTTCTTT.

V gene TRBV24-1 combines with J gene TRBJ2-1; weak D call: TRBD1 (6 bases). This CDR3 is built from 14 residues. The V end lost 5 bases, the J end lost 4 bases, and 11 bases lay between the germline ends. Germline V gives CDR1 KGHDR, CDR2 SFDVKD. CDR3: CATSAGTLYNEQFF. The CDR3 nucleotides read TGTGCCACCAGTGCCGGGACACTATACAATGAGCAGTTCTTC.

CDR3 bases: TGTGCCATCCAGAGAGGGACAGGGGCCCACAATGAGCAGTTCTTC. Amino acids: CAIQRGTGAHNEQFF. The J gene is TRBJ2-1, the V gene TRBV10-3; 10 bases fit TRBD1. There are 15 residues in the CDR3. V was pared by 8 bases and J by 5 bases, with 9 bases of the junction left unmatched. Germline V gene lookup returns CDR1 ENHRY and CDR2 SYGVKD.

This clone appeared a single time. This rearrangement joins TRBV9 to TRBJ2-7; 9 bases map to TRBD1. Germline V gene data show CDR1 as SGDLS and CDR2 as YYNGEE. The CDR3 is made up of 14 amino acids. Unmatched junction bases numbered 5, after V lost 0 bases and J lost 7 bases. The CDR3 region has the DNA TGTGCCAGCAGCGTAGGGGACAGGGAGGGGGAGCAGTACTTC. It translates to CASSVGDREGEQYF.

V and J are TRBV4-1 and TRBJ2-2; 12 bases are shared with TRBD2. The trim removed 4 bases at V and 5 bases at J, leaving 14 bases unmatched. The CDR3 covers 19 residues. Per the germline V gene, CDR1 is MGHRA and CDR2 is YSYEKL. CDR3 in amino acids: CASSRVASGRALGTGELFF. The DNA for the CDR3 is TGCGCCAGCAGCCGAGTCGCTAGCGGGAGGGCCCTGGGGACCGGGGAGCTGTTTTTT.

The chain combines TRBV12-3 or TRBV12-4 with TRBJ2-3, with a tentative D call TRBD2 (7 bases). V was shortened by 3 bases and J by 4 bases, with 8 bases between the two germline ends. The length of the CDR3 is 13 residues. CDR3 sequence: CASSLGGPDTQYF. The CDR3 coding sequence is TGTGCCAGCAGTTTGGGGGGGCCAGATACGCAGTATTTT.

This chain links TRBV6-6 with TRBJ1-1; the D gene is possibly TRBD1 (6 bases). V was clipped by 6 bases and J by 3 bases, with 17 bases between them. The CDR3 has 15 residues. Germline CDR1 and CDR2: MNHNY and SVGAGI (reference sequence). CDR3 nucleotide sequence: TGTGCCAGCAGACATTCTACAGGGATCTACACTGAAGCTTTCTTT. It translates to CASRHSTGIYTEAFF.

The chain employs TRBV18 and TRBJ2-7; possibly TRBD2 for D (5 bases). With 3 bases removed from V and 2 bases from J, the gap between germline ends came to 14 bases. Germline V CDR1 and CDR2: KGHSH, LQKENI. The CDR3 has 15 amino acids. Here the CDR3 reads CASSPEEVPPYEQYF. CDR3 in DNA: TGTGCCAGCTCACCTGAGGAGGTCCCTCCCTACGAGCAGTACTTC.

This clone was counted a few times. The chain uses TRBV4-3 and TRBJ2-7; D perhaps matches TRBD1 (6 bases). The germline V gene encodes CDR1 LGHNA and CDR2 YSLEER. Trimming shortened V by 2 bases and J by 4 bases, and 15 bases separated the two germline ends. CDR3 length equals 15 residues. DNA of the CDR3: TGCGCCAGCAGCCAATCCACCGGGACAACATACGAGCAGTACTTC. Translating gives CASSQSTGTTYEQYF.

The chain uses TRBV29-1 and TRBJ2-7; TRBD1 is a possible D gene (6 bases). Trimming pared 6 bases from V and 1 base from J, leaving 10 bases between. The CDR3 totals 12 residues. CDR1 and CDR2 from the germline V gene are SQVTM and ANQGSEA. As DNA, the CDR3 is TGCAGCGTAGAGGACAGTTCCTACGAGCAGTACTTC. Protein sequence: CSVEDSSYEQYF.

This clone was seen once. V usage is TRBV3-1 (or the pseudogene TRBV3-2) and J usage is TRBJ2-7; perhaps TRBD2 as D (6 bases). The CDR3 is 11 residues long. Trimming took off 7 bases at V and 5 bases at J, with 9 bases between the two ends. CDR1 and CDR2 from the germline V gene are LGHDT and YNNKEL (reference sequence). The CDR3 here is CASTGSDEQYF. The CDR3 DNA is TGTGCCAGCACCGGGAGCGACGAGCAGTACTTC.

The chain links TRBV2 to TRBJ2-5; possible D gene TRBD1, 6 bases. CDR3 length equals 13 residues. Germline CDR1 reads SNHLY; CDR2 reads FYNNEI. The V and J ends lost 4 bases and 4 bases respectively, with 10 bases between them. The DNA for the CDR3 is TGTGCCAGCAGTGGACAGGCAGGAGAGACCCAGTACTTC. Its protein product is CASSGQAGETQYF.

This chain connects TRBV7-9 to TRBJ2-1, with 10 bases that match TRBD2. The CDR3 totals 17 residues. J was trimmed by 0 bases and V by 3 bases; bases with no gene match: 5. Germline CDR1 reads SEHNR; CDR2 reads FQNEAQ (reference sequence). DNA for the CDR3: TGTGCCAGCAGCTTCGGAGCGGGGGGGAGCTCCTACAATGAGCAGTTCTTC. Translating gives CASSFGAGGSSYNEQFF. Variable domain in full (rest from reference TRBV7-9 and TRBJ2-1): DTGVSQNPRHKITKRGQNVTFRCDPISEHNRLYWYRQTLGQGPEFLTYFQNEAQLEKSRLLSDRFSAERPKGSFSTLEIQRTEQGDSAMYLCASSFGAGGSSYNEQFFGPGTRLTVL.

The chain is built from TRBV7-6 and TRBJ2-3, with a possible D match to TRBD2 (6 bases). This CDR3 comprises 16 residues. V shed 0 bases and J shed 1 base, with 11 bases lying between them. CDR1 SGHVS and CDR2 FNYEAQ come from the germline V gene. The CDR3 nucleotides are TGTGCCAGCAGCTTAGCAACGTCGGGGGGCACAGATACGCAGTATTTT. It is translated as CASSLATSGGTDTQYF.

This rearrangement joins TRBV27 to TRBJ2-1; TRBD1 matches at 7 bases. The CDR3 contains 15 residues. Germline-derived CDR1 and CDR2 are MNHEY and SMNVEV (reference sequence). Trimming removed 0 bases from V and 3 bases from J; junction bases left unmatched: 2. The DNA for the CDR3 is TGTGCCAGCAGTTTATCGGGACAGATCTACAATGAGCAGTTCTTC. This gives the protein CASSLSGQIYNEQFF.

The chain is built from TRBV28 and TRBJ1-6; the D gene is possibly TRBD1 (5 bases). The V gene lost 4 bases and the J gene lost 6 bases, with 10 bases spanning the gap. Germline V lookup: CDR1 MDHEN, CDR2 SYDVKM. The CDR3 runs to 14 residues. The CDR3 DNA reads TGTGCCAGCAGTTGGGGGGGGACTAATTCACCCCTCCACTTT. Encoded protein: CASSWGGTNSPLHF.

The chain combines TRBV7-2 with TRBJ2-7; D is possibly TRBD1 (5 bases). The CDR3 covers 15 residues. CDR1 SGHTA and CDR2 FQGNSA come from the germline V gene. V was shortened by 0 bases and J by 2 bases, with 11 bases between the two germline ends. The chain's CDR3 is CASSLAETATYEQYF. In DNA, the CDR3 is TGTGCCAGCAGCTTAGCGGAGACAGCTACCTACGAGCAGTACTTC.

CDR3 sequence reads: CASSLRGQKSDQPQHF. CDR3 coding DNA: TGTGCCAGCAGTTTGCGCGGACAAAAGAGCGATCAGCCCCAGCATTTT. V is TRBV6-4 and J is TRBJ1-5; a possible D gene is TRBD1 (5 bases). This CDR3 spans 16 amino acids. Germline V gene lookup returns CDR1 MRHNA and CDR2 SNTAGT. The V gene lost 5 bases and the J gene lost 5 bases, with 19 bases spanning the gap.

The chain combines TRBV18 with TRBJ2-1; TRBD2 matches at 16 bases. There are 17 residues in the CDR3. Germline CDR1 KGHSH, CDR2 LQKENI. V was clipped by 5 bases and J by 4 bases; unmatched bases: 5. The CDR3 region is CASSSGLAGGPYNEQFF. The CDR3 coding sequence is TGTGCCAGCTCATCGGGACTAGCGGGAGGGCCTTACAATGAGCAGTTCTTC.

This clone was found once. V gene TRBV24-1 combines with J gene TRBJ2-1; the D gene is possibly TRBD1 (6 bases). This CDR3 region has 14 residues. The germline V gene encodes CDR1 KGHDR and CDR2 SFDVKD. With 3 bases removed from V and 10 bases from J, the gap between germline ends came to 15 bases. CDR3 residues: CATSDMTVGGEQFF. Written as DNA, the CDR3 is TGTGCCACCAGTGATATGACAGTTGGGGGCGAGCAGTTCTTC.

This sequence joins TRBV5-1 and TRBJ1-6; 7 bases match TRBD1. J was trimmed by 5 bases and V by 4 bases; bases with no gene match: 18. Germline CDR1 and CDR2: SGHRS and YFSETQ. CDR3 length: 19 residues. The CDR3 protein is CASSGGTADFRGDNSPLHF. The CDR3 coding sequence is TGCGCCAGCAGCGGGGGGACAGCTGACTTTCGAGGAGATAATTCACCCCTCCACTTT.

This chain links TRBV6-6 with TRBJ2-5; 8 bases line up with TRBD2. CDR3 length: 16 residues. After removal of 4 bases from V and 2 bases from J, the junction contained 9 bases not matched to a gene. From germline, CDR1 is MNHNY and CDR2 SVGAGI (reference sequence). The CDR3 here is CASSLSGGRGQETQYF. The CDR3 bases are TGTGCCAGCAGTTTAAGCGGGGGAAGGGGACAAGAGACCCAGTACTTC.

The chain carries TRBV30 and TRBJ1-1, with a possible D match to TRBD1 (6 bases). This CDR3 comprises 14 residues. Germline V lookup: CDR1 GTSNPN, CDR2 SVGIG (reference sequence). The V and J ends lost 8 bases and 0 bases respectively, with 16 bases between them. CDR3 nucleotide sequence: TGTGCCCAGAACCCGGGACACTTGAACACTGAAGCTTTCTTT. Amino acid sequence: CAQNPGHLNTEAFF.